The sequence of this T cell receptor (beta chain) was determined in a study of blood T cells in healthy people across ages. The second PCR ran roughly 6 to 11 cycles with a sample-barcoded 5' primer and J-beta primers. TCRdb re-analysed the 5' RACE reads in MiXCR, keeping a single row per CDR3 protein. This table has some 880,000 distinct CDR3 sequences, around 36% appearing once. The V end lost 1 base, the J end lost 11 bases, and 20 bases lay between the germline ends. This CDR3 contains 15 residues. Germline V gene data show CDR1 as SGHTA and CDR2 as FQGNSA. The sample comprised blood. This TCR derives from a man aged 18 to 29 in good health. This chain links TRBV7-2 with TRBJ2-5; either TRBD1 or TRBD2 may supply D (5 bases each). The CDR3 DNA is TGTGCCAGCAGCTTAGATGGGGGTTTAGGGAATGAGCAGTACTTC. Protein product: CASSLDGGLGNEQYF. The full variable domain, its missing parts supplied by reference TRBV7-2 and TRBJ2-5, is GAGVSQSPSNKVTEKGKDVELRCDPISGHTALYWYRQSLGQGLEFLIYFQGNSAPDKSGLPSDRFSAERTGGSVSTLTIQRTQQEDSAVYLCASSLDGGLGNEQYFGPGTRLLVL.